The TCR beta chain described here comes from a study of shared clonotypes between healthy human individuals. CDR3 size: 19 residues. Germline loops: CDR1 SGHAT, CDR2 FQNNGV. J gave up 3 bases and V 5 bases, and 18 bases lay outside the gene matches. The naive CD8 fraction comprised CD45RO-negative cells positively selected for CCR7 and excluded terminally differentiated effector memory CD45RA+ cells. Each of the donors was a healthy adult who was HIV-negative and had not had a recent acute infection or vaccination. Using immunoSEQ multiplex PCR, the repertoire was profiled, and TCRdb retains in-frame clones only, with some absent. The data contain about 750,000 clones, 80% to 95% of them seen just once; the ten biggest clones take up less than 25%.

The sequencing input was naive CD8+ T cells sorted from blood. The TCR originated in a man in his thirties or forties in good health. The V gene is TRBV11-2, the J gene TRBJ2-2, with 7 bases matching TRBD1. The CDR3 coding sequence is TGTGCCAGCAGCCCTGGGGACAGCACCCTAGGGGGATACACCGGGGAGCTGTTTTTT. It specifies CASSPGDSTLGGYTGELFF.